This T cell receptor (beta chain) appears in the sequencing data of a study of blood T cell repertoires in COVID-19. Study at large: Samples taken during acute and convalescent COVID-19 were collected in the United States, Italy and Spain. PBMCs, B-cell-depleted T cells, or T cells were the source of the cDNA or gDNA that made up the material.

In the original processing: How many nucleated cells were present was estimated from reference gene primer amplification. Profiled with immunoSEQ multiplex PCR; TCRdb holds only in-frame clones, not every one. From that table come the V and J calls and clone size; the DNA was used to work out D and trimming. The profile shows about 480,000 clones, nearly 90% of them singletons. In germline, CDR1 is SGHRS, CDR2 YFSETQ. The CDR3 is 16 residues long. J lost 3 bases, V lost 0 bases, and 4 bases had no gene match. Followed over time, Seattle patients had been enrolled while infection was active. The TCR was taken from a man aged 18 to 30 with COVID-19, enrolled during active disease. The specimen sequenced was peripheral blood. This chain connects TRBV5-1 to TRBJ2-3, with 10 nucleotides matching TRBD1. CDR3 residues: CASSLGQGALTDTQYF. CDR3 nucleotide sequence: TGCGCCAGCAGCTTGGGACAGGGGGCCTTAACAGATACGCAGTATTTT.